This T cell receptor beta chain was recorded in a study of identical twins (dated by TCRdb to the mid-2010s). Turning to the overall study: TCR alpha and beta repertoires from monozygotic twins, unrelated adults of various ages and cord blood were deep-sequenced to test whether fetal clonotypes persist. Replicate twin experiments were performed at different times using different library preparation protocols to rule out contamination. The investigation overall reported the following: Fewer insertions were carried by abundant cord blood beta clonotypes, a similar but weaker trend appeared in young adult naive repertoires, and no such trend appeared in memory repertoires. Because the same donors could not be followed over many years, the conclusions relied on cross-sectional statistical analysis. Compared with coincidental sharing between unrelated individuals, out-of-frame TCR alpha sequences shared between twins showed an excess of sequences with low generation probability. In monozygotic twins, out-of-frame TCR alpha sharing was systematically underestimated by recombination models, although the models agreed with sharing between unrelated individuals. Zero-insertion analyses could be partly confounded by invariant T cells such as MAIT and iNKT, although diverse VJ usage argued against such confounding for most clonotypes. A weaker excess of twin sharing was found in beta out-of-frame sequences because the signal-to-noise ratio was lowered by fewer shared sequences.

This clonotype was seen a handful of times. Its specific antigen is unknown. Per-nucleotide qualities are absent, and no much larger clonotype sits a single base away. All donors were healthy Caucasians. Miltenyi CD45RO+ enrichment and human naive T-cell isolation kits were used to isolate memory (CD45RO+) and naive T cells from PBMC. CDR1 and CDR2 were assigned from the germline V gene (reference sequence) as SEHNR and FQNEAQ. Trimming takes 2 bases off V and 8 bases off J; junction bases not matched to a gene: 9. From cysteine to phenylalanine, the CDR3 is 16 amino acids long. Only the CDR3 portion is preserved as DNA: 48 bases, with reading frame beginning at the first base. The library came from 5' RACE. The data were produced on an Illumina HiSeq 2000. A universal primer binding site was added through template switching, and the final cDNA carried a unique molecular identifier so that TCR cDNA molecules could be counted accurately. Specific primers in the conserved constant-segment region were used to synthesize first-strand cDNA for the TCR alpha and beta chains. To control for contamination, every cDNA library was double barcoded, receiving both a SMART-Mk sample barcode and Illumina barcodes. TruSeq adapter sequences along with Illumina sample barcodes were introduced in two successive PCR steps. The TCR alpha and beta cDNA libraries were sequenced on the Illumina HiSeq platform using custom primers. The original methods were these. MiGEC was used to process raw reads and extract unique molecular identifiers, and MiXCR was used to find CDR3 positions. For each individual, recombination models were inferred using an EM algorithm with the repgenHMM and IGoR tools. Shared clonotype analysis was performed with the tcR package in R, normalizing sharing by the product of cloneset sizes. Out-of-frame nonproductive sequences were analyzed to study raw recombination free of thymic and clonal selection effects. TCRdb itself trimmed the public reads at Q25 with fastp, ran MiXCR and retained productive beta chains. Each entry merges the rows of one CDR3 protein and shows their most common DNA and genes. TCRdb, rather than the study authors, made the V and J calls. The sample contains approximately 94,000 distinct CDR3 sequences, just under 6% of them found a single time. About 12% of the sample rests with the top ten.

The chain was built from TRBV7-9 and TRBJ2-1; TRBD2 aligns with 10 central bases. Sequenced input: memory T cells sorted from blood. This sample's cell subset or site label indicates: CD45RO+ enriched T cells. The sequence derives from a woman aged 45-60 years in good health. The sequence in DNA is TGTGCCAGCAGCTTACAATCGAGCGGGAGGGGTTATGAGCAGTTCTTC. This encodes CASSLQSSGRGYEQFF. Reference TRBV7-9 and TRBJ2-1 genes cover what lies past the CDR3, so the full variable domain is DTGVSQNPRHKITKRGQNVTFRCDPISEHNRLYWYRQTLGQGPEFLTYFQNEAQLEKSRLLSDRFSAERPKGSFSTLEIQRTEQGDSAMYLCASSLQSSGRGYEQFFGPGTRLTVL.